The present TCR beta chain was sequenced within a study of identical twins. TCRdb re-called the 5' RACE reads through MiXCR, storing one row per CDR3 protein. The table includes some 600,000 distinct CDR3 sequences, under 8.5% detected once. Trimming cost V 3 bases and J 4 bases, with 17 bases left between them. This CDR3 has 16 amino acids. The V gene's germline CDR1 is ENHRY and CDR2 SYGVKD. This clonotype was seen many times. This sample was shared with a second study, whose subject was yellow fever vaccine responses in identical twins.

The clonotype comes from a woman between 18 and 30 years old in good health. J is TRBJ2-3 and V is TRBV10-3, with D tentatively TRBD1 or TRBD2 (5 bases each). Specimen: PBMCs. The CDR3 region has the DNA TGTGCCATCAGTGATTTGGGGGACCAACTCGCAGATACGCAGTATTTT. Protein: CAISDLGDQLADTQYF.